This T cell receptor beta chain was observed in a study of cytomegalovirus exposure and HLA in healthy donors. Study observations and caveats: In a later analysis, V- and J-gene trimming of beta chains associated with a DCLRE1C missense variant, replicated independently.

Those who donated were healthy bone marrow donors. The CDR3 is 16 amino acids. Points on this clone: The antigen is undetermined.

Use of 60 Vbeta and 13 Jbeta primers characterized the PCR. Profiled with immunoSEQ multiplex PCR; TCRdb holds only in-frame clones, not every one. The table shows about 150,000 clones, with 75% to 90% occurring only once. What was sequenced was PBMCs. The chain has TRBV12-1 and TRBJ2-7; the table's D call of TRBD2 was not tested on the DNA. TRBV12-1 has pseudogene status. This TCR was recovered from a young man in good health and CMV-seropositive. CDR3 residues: CASSLGSAGGAYEQYF. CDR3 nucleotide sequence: TGTGCCAGCAGCCTGGGGTCTGCGGGAGGAGCCTACGAGCAGTACTTC.